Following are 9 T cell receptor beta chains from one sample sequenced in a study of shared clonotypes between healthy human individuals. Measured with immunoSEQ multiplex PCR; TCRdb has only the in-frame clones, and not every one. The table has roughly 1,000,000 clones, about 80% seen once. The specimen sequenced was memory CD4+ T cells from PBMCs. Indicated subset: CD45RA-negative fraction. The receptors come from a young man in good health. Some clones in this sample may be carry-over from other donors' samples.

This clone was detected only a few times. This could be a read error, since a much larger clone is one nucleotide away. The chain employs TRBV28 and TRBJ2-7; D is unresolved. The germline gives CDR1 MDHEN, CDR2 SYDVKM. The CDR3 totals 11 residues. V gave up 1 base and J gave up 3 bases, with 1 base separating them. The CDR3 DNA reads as TGTGCCAGCAGTTTATTCTACGAGCAGTACTTC. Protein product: CASSLFYEQYF.

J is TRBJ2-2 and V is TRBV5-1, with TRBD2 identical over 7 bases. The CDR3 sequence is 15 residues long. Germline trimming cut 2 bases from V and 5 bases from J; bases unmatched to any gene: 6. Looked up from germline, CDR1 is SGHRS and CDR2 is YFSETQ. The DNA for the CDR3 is TGCGCCAGCAGCTTCGAAGCGGGGAAAACCGGGGAGCTGTTTTTT. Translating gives CASSFEAGKTGELFF.

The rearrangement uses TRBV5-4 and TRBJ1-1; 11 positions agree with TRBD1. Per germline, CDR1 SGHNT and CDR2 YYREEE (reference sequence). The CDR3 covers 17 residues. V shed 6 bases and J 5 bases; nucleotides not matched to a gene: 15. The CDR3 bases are TGTGCCAGCACCTCCCCGGGACAGGGGGAAGGATGGACTGAAGCTTTCTTT. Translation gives CASTSPGQGEGWTEAFF.

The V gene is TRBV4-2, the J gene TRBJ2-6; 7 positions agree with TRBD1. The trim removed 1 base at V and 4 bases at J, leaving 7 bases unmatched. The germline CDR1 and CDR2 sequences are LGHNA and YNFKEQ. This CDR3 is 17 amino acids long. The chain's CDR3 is CASSQGNPGQGANVLTF. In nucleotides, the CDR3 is TGTGCCAGCAGCCAAGGGAATCCGGGACAGGGGGCCAACGTCCTGACTTTC.

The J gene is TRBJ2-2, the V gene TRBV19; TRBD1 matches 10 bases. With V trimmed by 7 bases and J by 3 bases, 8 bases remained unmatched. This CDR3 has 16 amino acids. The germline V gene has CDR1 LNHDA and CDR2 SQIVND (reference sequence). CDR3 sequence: CASNPRDRGYTGELFF. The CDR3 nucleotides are TGTGCCAGTAACCCCCGGGACAGGGGATACACCGGGGAGCTGTTTTTT.

The CDR3 sequence: CASSERGEEYF. The DNA for the CDR3 is TGTGCCAGCAGCGAGCGTGGAGAAGAGTACTTC. The rearrangement uses TRBV7-8 and TRBJ2-7; D is ambiguous. The V and J ends lost 5 bases and 11 bases respectively, with 13 bases between them. The CDR3 is 11 amino acids. Germline lookup yields CDR1 SGHVS and CDR2 FQNEAQ.

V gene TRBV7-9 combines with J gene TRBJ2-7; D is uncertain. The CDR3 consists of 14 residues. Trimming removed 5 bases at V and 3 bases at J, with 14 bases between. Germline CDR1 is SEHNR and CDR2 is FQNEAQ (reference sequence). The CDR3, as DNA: TGTGCCAGCAGCCGTACTGCGGACCTCTACGAGCAGTACTTC. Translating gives CASSRTADLYEQYF. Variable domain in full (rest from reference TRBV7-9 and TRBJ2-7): DTGVSQNPRHKITKRGQNVTFRCDPISEHNRLYWYRQTLGQGPEFLTYFQNEAQLEKSRLLSDRFSAERPKGSFSTLEIQRTEQGDSAMYLCASSRTADLYEQYFGPGTRLTVT.

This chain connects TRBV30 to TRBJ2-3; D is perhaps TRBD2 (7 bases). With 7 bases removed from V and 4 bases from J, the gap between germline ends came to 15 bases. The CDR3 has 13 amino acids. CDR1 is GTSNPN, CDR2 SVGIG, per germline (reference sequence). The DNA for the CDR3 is TGTGCCTCCGGGACTAAGGGGGCAGATACGCAGTATTTT. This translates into CASGTKGADTQYF.

CDR3 DNA sequence: TGTGCCAGCAGCCCAGACCGGGACTTACGCTCCTACGAGCAGTACTTC. Translation: CASSPDRDLRSYEQYF. The rearrangement uses TRBV7-9 and TRBJ2-7; D possibly corresponds to TRBD2 (6 bases). Germline V lookup: CDR1 SEHNR, CDR2 FQNEAQ (reference sequence). The CDR3 consists of 16 residues. V gave up 5 bases and J gave up 0 bases, with 17 bases separating them.